This T cell receptor beta chain was sequenced during a study of CD8 T cells in Susac syndrome. Study overall: Eight of the sequenced Susac syndrome patients were in remission, and roughly 6 had active disease.

Random hexamers primed reverse transcription of about 0.5 to 1 ug RNA. Multiplex immunoSEQ PCR targeted 54 Vbeta and 13 Jbeta TCR beta segments. Via MiXCR, TCRdb re-called the immunoSEQ multiplex PCR reads, giving one row per CDR3 protein. The table has about 76,000 distinct CDR3 sequences, 85% to 95% seen once. The germline V gene encodes CDR1 GTSNPN and CDR2 SVGIG (reference sequence). This CDR3 comprises 14 residues. Germline trimming cut 0 bases from V and 8 bases from J; bases unmatched to any gene: 5. The clonotype was recovered from a human donor with Susac syndrome. The chain uses TRBV30 and TRBJ1-2, with 11 bases matching TRBD1. The sample comprised CD8+ T cells from PBMCs. The CDR3: CAWSVPDRGPGYTF. The CDR3 nucleotides are TGTGCCTGGAGTGTACCGGACAGGGGGCCAGGCTACACCTTC.